The 8 T cell receptor beta chains below come from one sample, sequenced in a study of spatial heterogeneity in lung cancer. Documented time point: sample taken at primary tumor resection. TCRdb recomputed calls from the 5' RACE reads with MiXCR, one row per CDR3 protein. The table has roughly 79,000 distinct CDR3 sequences, 7% to 9% seen once. The sequenced sample was PBMCs, obtained at surgery. All receptors derive from a male donor with early-stage non-small cell lung cancer.

The chain couples TRBV24-1 to TRBJ2-1, with D possibly matching TRBD2 (6 bases). Trimming pared 3 bases from V and 0 bases from J, leaving 17 bases between. The germline gives CDR1 KGHDR, CDR2 SFDVKD. The CDR3 is 18 amino acids. CDR3 loop: CATSDDSPLGGSYNEQFF. The CDR3 nucleotides are TGTGCCACCAGTGATGATTCCCCCTTGGGGGGCTCCTACAATGAGCAGTTCTTC.

The CDR3 sequence: CASSLGAGGPDEQFF. The CDR3 coding sequence is TGCGCCAGCAGCTTGGGAGCGGGAGGGCCCGATGAGCAGTTCTTC. The V gene is TRBV5-1, the J gene TRBJ2-1, with 10 bases that match TRBD2. This CDR3 is 15 amino acids long. J was trimmed by 8 bases and V by 0 bases; bases with no gene match: 5. Per the germline V gene, CDR1 is SGHRS and CDR2 is YFSETQ.

This clonotype was detected ten times or more. This chain uses TRBV3-1 with TRBJ2-7, with D unclear. The CDR3 is 14 residues long. CDR1 and CDR2 from the germline V gene are LGHDT and YNNKEL (reference sequence). The V end lost 0 bases, the J end lost 3 bases, and 9 bases lay between the germline ends. The CDR3: CASSQDYGSYEQYF. In DNA form, the CDR3 reads TGTGCCAGCAGCCAAGATTATGGTAGCTACGAGCAGTACTTC.

This chain connects TRBV5-1 to TRBJ1-1; 9 bases are a match to TRBD1. The CDR3 extends over 15 amino acids. V trimming: 8 bases; J trimming: 5 bases; junction bases outside the gene matches: 13. Germline loops: CDR1 SGHRS, CDR2 YFSETQ. This CDR3 is CASVNRDRDSTEAFF. The CDR3 region has the DNA TGCGCCAGTGTAAACCGGGACAGGGATTCGACTGAAGCTTTCTTT.

The chain links TRBV5-1 to TRBJ1-2; 10 bases line up with TRBD1. V shed 4 bases and J 6 bases; nucleotides not matched to a gene: 9. CDR3 size: 15 residues. Germline CDR1 and CDR2: SGHRS and YFSETQ. The CDR3 reads CASSPDRGRQDGYTF. The CDR3 bases are TGCGCCAGCAGCCCCGACAGGGGGCGCCAGGATGGCTACACCTTC.

In this sample, this clonotype turned up many times. The V call is TRBV18, the J call TRBJ2-6; D is possibly TRBD1 or TRBD2 (5 bases each). In germline, CDR1 is KGHSH, CDR2 LQKENI. The CDR3 runs 17 residues. V was shortened by 5 bases and J by 0 bases, with 14 bases between the two germline ends. For the CDR3, the DNA is TGTGCCAGCTCATGGGACGGTGCGAGCTCTGGGGCCAACGTCCTGACTTTC. This codes for CASSWDGASSGANVLTF.

This clonotype was seen many times. V and J are TRBV5-6 and TRBJ2-1; D ambiguous. This CDR3 contains 13 residues. Deletions cut 1 base from V and 6 bases from J, with 8 bases between. CDR1 is SGHDT, CDR2 YYEEEE, per germline. The CDR3 DNA sequence: TGTGCCAGCAGCTTGCCATTAGGCAATGAGCAGTTCTTC. Protein product: CASSLPLGNEQFF.

This clonotype was counted many times. The rearrangement joins TRBV4-1 to TRBJ2-1, with TRBD1 matching over 7 bases. There are 14 residues in the CDR3. V lost 1 base, J lost 3 bases, and 0 bases stayed unmatched. Germline CDR1 and CDR2: MGHRA and YSYEKL. The CDR3 DNA reads TGCGCCAGCAGCCAAGGGACAGGCTACAATGAGCAGTTCTTC. Its translation is CASSQGTGYNEQFF.